This T cell receptor (beta chain) was identified in a study of radiation and T cells in renal cell carcinoma. The time point was: blood 4 weeks post-SBRT, at nephrectomy. Stated treatment: 15 Gy SBRT to primary tumor, nephrectomy 4 weeks later. Nephrectomy followed 15 Gy stereotactic body radiation by 4 weeks. Serial blood draws occurred at baseline and 2 and 4 weeks post-SBRT. The patient's renal cell carcinoma had clear cell pathology. Generated by immunoSEQ multiplex PCR, the TCRdb table keeps only in-frame clones and is missing some. This table holds 120,000 to 150,000 clones, around nine tenths found once. V was cut by 4 bases and J by 6 bases, with 16 bases left in between. The CDR3 runs to 15 residues. CDR1 and CDR2 (germline): SGHNT, YYREEE (reference sequence).

This TCR came from a woman between 50 and 59 years old with renal cell carcinoma. Specimen: blood, collected from a patient whose treatment included radiotherapy and nephrectomy. The J gene is TRBJ2-2, the V gene TRBV5-4; weak D call: TRBD1 (6 bases). The CDR3 here is CASSNKKQGSGELFF. CDR3 nucleotides: TGTGCCAGCAGCAACAAAAAACAGGGATCCGGGGAGCTGTTTTTT.